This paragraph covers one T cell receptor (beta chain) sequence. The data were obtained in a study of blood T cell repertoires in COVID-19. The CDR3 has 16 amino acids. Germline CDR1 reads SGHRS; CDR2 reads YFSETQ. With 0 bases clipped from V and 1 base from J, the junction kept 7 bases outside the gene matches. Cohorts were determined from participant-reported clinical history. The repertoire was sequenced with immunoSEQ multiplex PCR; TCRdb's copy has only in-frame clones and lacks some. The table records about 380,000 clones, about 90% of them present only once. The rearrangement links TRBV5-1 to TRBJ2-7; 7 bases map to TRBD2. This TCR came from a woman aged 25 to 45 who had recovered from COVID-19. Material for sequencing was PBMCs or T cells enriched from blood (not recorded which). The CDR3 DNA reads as TGCGCCAGCAGCTTGGCAGTGGGCGGGAGTTCCTACGAGCAGTACTTC. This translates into CASSLAVGGSSYEQYF.